This entry describes one TCR beta chain. The target antigen is unknown. Time point denoted: pre-treatment sample, taken before nivolumab and TIL therapy. Patients were adults with stage 4 NSCLC. Sequencing used immunoSEQ v3. Assay used: immunoSEQ multiplex PCR; TCRdb lists only in-frame clones, some missing. The sample shows about 32,000 clones, around three quarters of them seen only once. The record originates from a study of TIL therapy for anti-PD-1-resistant metastatic lung cancer. The wider study: Tumors carried a median 1.5 non-synonymous mutations per megabase.

The V gene lost 3 bases and the J gene lost 2 bases, with 11 bases spanning the gap. There are 14 residues in the CDR3. Looked up from germline, CDR1 is ENHRY and CDR2 is SYGVKD. Notes on the study in general: After infusion, TIL clonotypes partly replaced peripheral T cells and declined over months. Patients were highly selected, enriched for treatment-naive, never-smoker and oncogene-addicted cases.

Sequenced here: blood, sampled at baseline. V gene TRBV10-3 combines with J gene TRBJ2-7; D gene uncertain. This TCR was recovered from a woman between 30 and 85 years old with non-small cell lung cancer. The CDR3 reads CAISERTPAYEQYF. As DNA, the CDR3 is TGTGCCATCAGTGAACGAACTCCTGCCTACGAGCAGTACTTC.